This entry lists 15 T cell receptor beta chains sequenced from one sample in a study of long-term antiretroviral therapy in people with HIV. The run of the v3.0 immunoSEQ assay was at survey level. Using immunoSEQ multiplex PCR, the repertoire was profiled, and TCRdb retains in-frame clones only, with some absent. This table has about 50,000 clones, about 86% appearing once. Sequencing was performed on unsorted PBMCs, taken 0.8 years after starting antiretroviral therapy. The receptors were sampled from a young woman with HIV.

The rearrangement joins TRBV4-3 to TRBJ2-2; D is undetermined. The germline V gene has CDR1 LGHNA and CDR2 YSLEER. The CDR3 sequence is 16 residues long. V lost 0 bases, J lost 0 bases, and 8 bases lay in between. The CDR3 coding sequence is TGCGCCAGCAGCCAAGAATACCCGGCGAACACCGGGGAGCTGTTTTTT. Residues: CASSQEYPANTGELFF.

The chain links TRBV27 to TRBJ2-5, with TRBD1 identical over 7 bases. The CDR3 is 14 amino acids. Germline V lookup: CDR1 MNHEY, CDR2 SMNVEV (reference sequence). V was pared by 9 bases and J by 4 bases, with 11 bases of the junction left unmatched. The CDR3 protein is CARGVGKGAETQYF. For the CDR3, the DNA is TGTGCCAGGGGGGTGGGGAAGGGGGCAGAGACCCAGTACTTC.

This chain uses TRBV9 with TRBJ2-7; the D gene could be TRBD1 or TRBD2 (6 bases each). The V and J ends lost 4 bases and 1 base respectively, with 18 bases between them. Germline V CDR1 and CDR2: SGDLS, YYNGEE. The CDR3 has 16 amino acids. In nucleotides, the CDR3 is TGTGCCAGCAGCCCCTCAGGGGCGGGGCGTTCCTACGAGCAGTACTTC. This translates into CASSPSGAGRSYEQYF.

V is TRBV27 and J is TRBJ2-7; no clear D. This CDR3 comprises 13 residues. Trimming stripped 5 bases from V and 5 bases from J, with 13 bases between. CDR1 and CDR2 from the germline V gene are MNHEY and SMNVEV (reference sequence). In DNA form, the CDR3 reads TGTGCCAGCAGTCTATGGGGTTCCAACGAGCAGTACTTC. Amino acid sequence: CASSLWGSNEQYF.

This sequence joins TRBV5-1 and TRBJ2-3, with no clear D. The CDR3 length is 14 residues. V shed 3 bases and J shed 0 bases, with 8 bases lying between them. CDR1 and CDR2 from the germline V gene are SGHRS and YFSETQ. The CDR3 protein is CASSYHMSTDTQYF. CDR3 in DNA: TGCGCCAGCAGCTACCATATGAGCACAGATACGCAGTATTTT.

The chain combines TRBV4-3 with TRBJ1-3; D might be TRBD1 (5 bases). V was pared by 4 bases and J by 0 bases, with 13 bases between. The CDR3 totals 16 residues. Germline CDR1 LGHNA, CDR2 YSLEER. The CDR3 reads CASSPKTAPSGNTIYF. CDR3 nucleotide sequence: TGCGCCAGCAGCCCTAAGACAGCACCCTCTGGAAACACCATATATTTT.

The chain combines TRBV4-3 with TRBJ1-4; D may be TRBD1 (6 bases). V was cut by 2 bases and J by 1 base, with 23 bases left in between. This CDR3 is 20 amino acids long. CDR1 LGHNA and CDR2 YSLEER come from the germline V gene. CDR3 coding DNA: TGCGCCAGCAGCCAAAGAAGGGGGTTAGGGCCTTGGGTAACTAATGAAAAACTGTTTTTT. Translated: CASSQRRGLGPWVTNEKLFF.

The chain employs TRBV7-3 and TRBJ1-1; D might be TRBD1 (6 bases). CDR1 is SGHTA, CDR2 FQGTGA, per germline. CDR3 length: 14 amino acids. With 5 bases removed from V and 0 bases from J, the gap between germline ends came to 10 bases. The CDR3 reads CASSLQGLNTEAFF. CDR3 nucleotides: TGTGCCAGCAGCCTTCAGGGGTTGAACACTGAAGCTTTCTTT.

This clone was observed a handful of times. The J gene is TRBJ2-2, the V gene TRBV19; D uncertain. Germline V lookup: CDR1 LNHDA, CDR2 SQIVND (reference sequence). The length of the CDR3 is 16 residues. The V end lost 7 bases, the J end lost 0 bases, and 15 bases lay between the germline ends. CDR3 sequence reads: CASTPGKGANTGELFF. The CDR3 nucleotides are TGTGCCAGTACCCCTGGGAAGGGTGCGAACACCGGGGAGCTGTTTTTT. The entire variable domain, with the rest obtained from reference TRBV19 and TRBJ2-2, is as follows: DGGITQSPKYLFRKEGQNVTLSCEQNLNHDAMYWYRQDPGQGLRLIYYSQIVNDFQKGDIAEGYSVSREKKESFPLTVTSAQKNPTAFYLCASTPGKGANTGELFFGEGSRLTVL.

The chain employs TRBV19 and TRBJ2-3; D not certain. The CDR3 is 17 residues long. The germline V and J ends were trimmed by 1 base and 1 base, with 15 bases remaining between them. Germline V gene lookup returns CDR1 LNHDA and CDR2 SQIVND (reference sequence). The CDR3 spells CASSIGRQAQGTDTQYF. DNA of the CDR3: TGTGCCAGTAGTATAGGAAGGCAGGCCCAGGGCACAGATACGCAGTATTTT.

This rearrangement joins TRBV14 to TRBJ2-3; 7 bases fit TRBD1. The CDR3 spans 16 residues. Trimming cost V 4 bases and J 2 bases; bases outside gene matches: 9. Germline V gene lookup returns CDR1 SGHDN and CDR2 FVKESK. The CDR3 DNA follows: TGTGCCAGCAGCCCTAGGGGACAGAGCTACACAGATACGCAGTATTTT. Its translation is CASSPRGQSYTDTQYF.

The chain is built from TRBV28 and TRBJ1-5; D might be TRBD1 (6 bases). The CDR3 has 16 amino acids. From germline, CDR1 is MDHEN and CDR2 SYDVKM. Trimming stripped 6 bases from V and 4 bases from J, with 19 bases between. The CDR3, as DNA: TGTGCCAGCAGCCCCGGGGGGGCCGAGGGGAATCAGCCCCAGCATTTT. It is translated as CASSPGGAEGNQPQHF. The full variable domain, completed using reference TRBV28 and TRBJ1-5, is DVKVTQSSRYLVKRTGEKVFLECVQDMDHENMFWYRQDPGLGLRLIYFSYDVKMKEKGDIPEGYSVSREKKERFSLILESASTNQTSMYLCASSPGGAEGNQPQHFGDGTRLSIL.

This chain links TRBV7-2 with TRBJ2-3; either TRBD1 or TRBD2 may supply D (5 bases each). The CDR3 contains 16 residues. CDR1 is SGHTA and CDR2 is FQGNSA in the germline V gene. V was pared by 5 bases and J by 3 bases, with 18 bases between. The CDR3 sequence is CASSGGLGVATDTQYF. In DNA form, the CDR3 reads TGTGCCAGCAGCGGAGGCCTAGGGGTTGCGACAGATACGCAGTATTTT.

The chain is built from TRBV9 and TRBJ2-3; maybe TRBD2 (6 bases). CDR1 and CDR2 from the germline V gene are SGDLS and YYNGEE. Trimming cost V 0 bases and J 4 bases, with 15 bases left between them. The CDR3 spans 16 residues. The CDR3 here is CASSVDFGSFSDTQYF. CDR3 bases: TGTGCCAGCAGCGTAGATTTCGGGAGCTTTTCAGATACGCAGTATTTT.

The chain is built from TRBV7-9 and TRBJ2-1; TRBD1 matches 7 bases. With V trimmed by 3 bases and J by 8 bases, 16 bases remained unmatched. Germline values: CDR1 SEHNR, CDR2 FQNEAQ (reference sequence). CDR3 length: 17 amino acids. The CDR3 DNA sequence: TGTGCCAGCAGCTTGAAGGGGGCGCGGGCGCAGTCGGATGAGCAGTTCTTC. Translated, it gives CASSLKGARAQSDEQFF.